This record looks at one TCR beta chain sequence and its context. Using immunoSEQ multiplex PCR, the repertoire was profiled, and TCRdb retains in-frame clones only, with some absent. The sample shows hundreds of thousands of clones, 88% of them seen only once. The data are from a study of shared T cell receptors in the human thymus. The V end was cut by 5 bases, the J end by 1 base, with 31 bases between. Germline V gene data show CDR1 as LNHDA and CDR2 as SQIVND (reference sequence). The CDR3 covers 21 residues. These data were also filed under a second study, of human thymus T cells. That paper notes: Healthy Finnish infants undergoing corrective surgery for congenital heart defects were the donors. Thymus tissue was removed during corrective cardiac surgery. Within thymic and blood repertoires, V and J gene usage appeared to be biased. Related reports documented highly overlapping thymic repertoires among unrelated individuals.

The sequenced sample was thymocytes. The chain uses TRBV19 and TRBJ2-3; perhaps TRBD1 as D (6 bases). The sequence derives from a boy in the first two years of life with a congenital heart defect. CDR3 loop: CASSDRRPVHETAEGTDTQYF. As DNA, the CDR3 is TGTGCCAGTAGTGACAGGCGGCCGGTCCACGAGACTGCGGAGGGCACAGATACGCAGTATTTT.